This T cell receptor beta chain was found in a study of T-cell memory formation after mild COVID-19. Whole-study results and caveats: Second-wave clones that peaked on day 37 lacked confirmed SARS-CoV-2 specificity.

TCRdb reanalysed the 5' RACE reads using MiXCR and keeps one entry per CDR3 protein. The data show 450,000 to 700,000 distinct CDR3 sequences, over 15% seen once. This clonotype was observed a few times. What it recognizes is unknown. The source of this sequence is an adult woman who had mild COVID-19 (a few samples of this study predate the infection). Cell type and time point are not known. The sample comprised PBMCs or a T cell subset sorted from them (not recorded which).

CDR3 amino acids: CSVGLSGSGYTF. CDR3 sequence (DNA): TGCAGCGTTGGTTTGTCGGGCAGTGGCTACACCTTC. The rearrangement uses TRBV29-1 and TRBJ1-2; D remains ambiguous. Germline loops: CDR1 SQVTM, CDR2 ANQGSEA. The V end was cut by 4 bases, the J end by 7 bases, with 13 bases between. The CDR3 runs 12 residues.